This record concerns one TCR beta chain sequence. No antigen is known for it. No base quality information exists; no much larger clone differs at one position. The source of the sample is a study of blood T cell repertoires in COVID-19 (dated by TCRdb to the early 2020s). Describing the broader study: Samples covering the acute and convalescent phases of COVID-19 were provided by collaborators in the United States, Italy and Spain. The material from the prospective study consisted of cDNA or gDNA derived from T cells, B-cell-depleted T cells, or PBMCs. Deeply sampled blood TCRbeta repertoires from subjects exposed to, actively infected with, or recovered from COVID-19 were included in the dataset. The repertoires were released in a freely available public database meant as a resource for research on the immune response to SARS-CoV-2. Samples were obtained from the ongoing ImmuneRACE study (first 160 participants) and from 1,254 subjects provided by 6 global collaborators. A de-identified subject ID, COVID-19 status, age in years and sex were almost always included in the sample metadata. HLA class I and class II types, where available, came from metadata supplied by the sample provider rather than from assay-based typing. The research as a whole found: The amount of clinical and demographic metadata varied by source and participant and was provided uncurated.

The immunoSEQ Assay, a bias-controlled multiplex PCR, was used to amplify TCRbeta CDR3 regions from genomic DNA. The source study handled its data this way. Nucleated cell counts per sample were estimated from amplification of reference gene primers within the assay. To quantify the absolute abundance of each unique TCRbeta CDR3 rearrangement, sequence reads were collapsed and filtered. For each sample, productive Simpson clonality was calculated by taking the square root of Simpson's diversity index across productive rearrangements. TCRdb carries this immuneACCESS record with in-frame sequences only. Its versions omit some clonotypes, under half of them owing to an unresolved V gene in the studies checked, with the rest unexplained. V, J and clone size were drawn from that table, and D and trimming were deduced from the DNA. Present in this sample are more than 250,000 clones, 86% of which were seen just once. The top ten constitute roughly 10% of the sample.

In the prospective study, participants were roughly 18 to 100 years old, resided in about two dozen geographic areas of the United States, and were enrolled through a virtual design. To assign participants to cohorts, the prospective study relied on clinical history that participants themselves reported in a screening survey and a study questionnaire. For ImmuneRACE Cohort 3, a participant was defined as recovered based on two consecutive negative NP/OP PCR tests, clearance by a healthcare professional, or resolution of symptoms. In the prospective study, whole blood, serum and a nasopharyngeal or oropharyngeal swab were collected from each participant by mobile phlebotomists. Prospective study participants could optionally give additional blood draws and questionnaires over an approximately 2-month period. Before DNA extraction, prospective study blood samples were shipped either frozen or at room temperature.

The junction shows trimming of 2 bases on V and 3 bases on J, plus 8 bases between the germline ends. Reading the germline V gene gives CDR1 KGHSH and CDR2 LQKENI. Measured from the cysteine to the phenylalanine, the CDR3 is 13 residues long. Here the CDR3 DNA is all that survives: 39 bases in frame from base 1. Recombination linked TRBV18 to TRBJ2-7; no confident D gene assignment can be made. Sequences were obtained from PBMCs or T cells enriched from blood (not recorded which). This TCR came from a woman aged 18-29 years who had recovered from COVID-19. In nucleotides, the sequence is TGTGCCAGCTCACCAATCAGGAACTACGAGCAGTACTTC. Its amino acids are CASSPIRNYEQYF.